The 13 T cell receptor beta chains below were found in one sample sequenced in a study of cytomegalovirus exposure and HLA in healthy donors. 13 Jbeta primers and 60 Vbeta primers were used for the PCR. TCRdb's table, derived via immunoSEQ multiplex PCR, lists solely in-frame clones and lacks some. The table includes fewer than 150,000 clones, roughly four fifths detected once. Sample: PBMCs. These receptors were obtained from a man aged 35-49 years in good health and CMV-seropositive.

This chain uses TRBV29-1 with TRBJ2-7; 7 bases align to TRBD2. Germline values: CDR1 SQVTM, CDR2 ANQGSEA. V dropped 7 bases and J dropped 1; count of bases not matched to a gene: 13. The CDR3 is made up of 15 amino acids. This CDR3 reads CSAHAGGSISYEQYF. CDR3 nucleotide sequence: TGCAGCGCCCATGCCGGCGGGAGCATATCCTACGAGCAGTACTTC.

For the CDR3, the DNA is TGTGCCGGTCCACTCAGGGCTCCGCCAATAAATCAGCCCCAGCATTTT. This encodes CAGPLRAPPINQPQHF. The genes are TRBV27 and TRBJ1-5, with D possibly being TRBD1 (5 bases). Germline V lookup: CDR1 MNHEY, CDR2 SMNVEV (reference sequence). V gave up 11 bases and J gave up 4 bases, with 24 bases separating them. CDR3 size: 16 residues.

Comment on this clone: Other DNA sequences in this specimen translate into the identical CDR3. The rearrangement joins TRBV5-6 to TRBJ2-6; D is undetermined. With 2 bases removed from V and 1 base from J, the gap between germline ends came to 7 bases. Germline V gives CDR1 SGHDT, CDR2 YYEEEE. This CDR3 region has 15 residues. The CDR3 sequence is CASSLGVSGANVLTF. CDR3 DNA: TGTGCCAGCAGCTTAGGAGTTTCTGGGGCCAACGTCCTGACTTTC.

The chain couples TRBV9 to TRBJ1-2; 9 nucleotides agree with TRBD1. V shed 3 bases and J 5 bases; nucleotides not matched to a gene: 8. CDR1 and CDR2 (germline): SGDLS, YYNGEE. This CDR3 contains 15 residues. In DNA, the CDR3 is TGTGCCAGCAGCGCACTTACCGGGACAGGGTATGGCTACACCTTC. Residues: CASSALTGTGYGYTF.

The rearrangement joins TRBV30 to TRBJ2-3, with TRBD2 as a possible D gene (6 bases). The CDR3 runs to 15 residues. V lost 5 bases to trimming and J lost 0 bases, with 15 bases between them. In germline, CDR1 is GTSNPN, CDR2 SVGIG (reference sequence). The CDR3 region has the DNA TGTGCCTGGGGGGGAGGTACAGCTAGCACAGATACGCAGTATTTT. Encoded protein: CAWGGGTASTDTQYF.

This sequence joins TRBV2 and TRBJ2-7; D may be TRBD2 (5 bases). Germline CDR1 SNHLY, CDR2 FYNNEI. The CDR3 spans 16 residues. The germline V and J ends were trimmed by 0 bases and 4 bases, with 16 bases remaining between them. CDR3 sequence: CASSEAQGLGTYEQYF. DNA for the CDR3: TGTGCCAGCAGTGAAGCGCAAGGACTTGGTACTTACGAGCAGTACTTC.

The genes are TRBV30 and TRBJ2-7; D gene ambiguous. The CDR3 loop spans 11 amino acids. V was cut by 2 bases and J by 8 bases, with 10 bases left in between. Germline V gene data show CDR1 as GTSNPN and CDR2 as SVGIG (reference sequence). The DNA for the CDR3 is TGTGCCTGGAGTCAGTTGGCCCAGCAGTACTTC. Translated, it gives CAWSQLAQQYF.

This chain connects TRBV16 to TRBJ2-1, with 7 bases fitting TRBD2. Germline-derived CDR1 and CDR2 are KGHSY and FQNENV. The CDR3 covers 13 residues. V was pared by 0 bases and J by 9 bases, with 2 bases of the junction left unmatched. CDR3 amino acids: CASSQSGEGEQFF. The CDR3 DNA is TGTGCCAGCAGCCAATCGGGGGAGGGTGAGCAGTTCTTC.

V and J are TRBV5-1 and TRBJ2-2; 8 positions match TRBD1. From germline, CDR1 is SGHRS and CDR2 YFSETQ. Losses at the gene ends were 1 base for V and 3 bases for J; bases not matched to a gene: 2. This CDR3 spans 15 amino acids. CDR3 region: CASSLPQGDTGELFF. The CDR3 coding sequence is TGCGCCAGCAGCTTGCCACAGGGGGACACCGGGGAGCTGTTTTTT.

The V gene is TRBV19, the J gene TRBJ1-3; 12 bases match TRBD1. This CDR3 is 17 amino acids long. CDR1 and CDR2 (germline): LNHDA, SQIVND (reference sequence). V lost 8 bases and J lost 4; bases outside the gene matches: 12. The CDR3 region has the DNA TGTGCCAGTTTTCCGGGACAGGGGGCTTTTGCAGGAAACACCATATATTTT. Its protein is CASFPGQGAFAGNTIYF.

The rearrangement uses TRBV10-3 and TRBJ1-2; 8 bases map to TRBD1. V lost 6 bases, J lost 7 bases, and 10 bases stayed unmatched. This CDR3 has 14 amino acids. Germline CDR1 reads ENHRY; CDR2 reads SYGVKD. This chain's CDR3 is CAIRDGQGVGGYTF. The CDR3, as DNA: TGTGCCATCAGGGACGGACAGGGCGTGGGTGGCTACACCTTC.

The chain employs TRBV11-3 and TRBJ2-6; D is perhaps TRBD2 (7 bases). The CDR3 contains 18 residues. The germline gives CDR1 SGHNT, CDR2 YENEEA. Trimming pared 5 bases from V and 2 bases from J, leaving 19 bases between. The CDR3 DNA reads as TGTGCCAGCAGCCCTGGGGGGGCAGGGGTAACTGGGGCCAACGTCCTGACTTTC. As protein: CASSPGGAGVTGANVLTF.

The chain is built from TRBV19 and TRBJ1-2; D might be TRBD1 (6 bases). Germline-derived CDR1 and CDR2 are LNHDA and SQIVND (reference sequence). V lost 4 bases, J lost 2 bases, and 14 bases lay in between. The CDR3 covers 15 residues. The CDR3 spells CASSSYTGPNYGYTF. The DNA of the CDR3 is TGTGCCAGTAGTAGCTATACAGGGCCGAACTATGGCTACACCTTC.